What follows is one T cell receptor beta chain and its context. Its target is unknown. These data originate in a study of cytomegalovirus exposure and HLA in healthy donors. Study results and caveats: A link between a missense DCLRE1C variant and TCR beta V- and J-gene trimming emerged from a later analysis.

The ends were cut back, 0 bases at V and 4 bases at J, with 18 bases in the middle. There are 17 residues in the CDR3. The germline gives CDR1 MNHEY, CDR2 SMNVEV (reference sequence). The PCR had 60 Vbeta and 13 Jbeta primers. Libraries were prepared by immunoSEQ multiplex PCR; TCRdb keeps only in-frame clonotypes and omits some of them. The table includes roughly 78,000 clones, 60% to 70% detected once. The genes are TRBV27 and TRBJ1-2, with TRBD1 as a possible D gene (5 bases). The material sequenced was PBMCs. This TCR was sampled from a man aged 25 to 40 in good health and CMV-seropositive. CDR3: CASSLSLGGQSPYGYTF. The CDR3 nucleotides are TGTGCCAGCAGTTTATCGTTGGGCGGACAATCTCCCTATGGCTACACCTTC.